This TCR beta chain was identified in a study of CD4+ T cells in melanoma (dated by TCRdb to between 2021 and 2024). For the study in its entirety: Neoantigen-specific CD4+ T cells in human melanoma were what the study investigated.

V ends up 5 bases short and J 3 bases short, with an unmatched junction base count of 13. Reading the germline V gene gives CDR1 SGHVS and CDR2 FQNEAQ. Taken from cysteine to phenylalanine, the CDR3 has 18 residues. The kept DNA is CDR3 alone, 54 bases in frame from the first base. Summary of the overall study and its limitations: According to the report, neoantigen-specific CD4+ T cells in melanoma displayed diverse differentiation states. Neoantigen-specific CD4+ T cells were reported to be correlated with the function of CD8+ T cells, macrophages and B cells.

The donors were melanoma patients. A note on this clone: It lacks a known antigen. No much larger clone is present one base from it, and per-base qualities are unavailable.

Libraries came from the immunoSEQ multiplex PCR assay. TCRdb limited this immuneACCESS table to in-frame rearrangements with V and J called. A share of clones is missing; checked studies link under half to unresolved V genes, and the rest is unexplained. This sample comprises about 9,900 clones, approximately 69% of them detected only once. The top ten clones comprise 15% to 20% of the sample. This receptor was identified in a human donor with melanoma. Source material: peripheral blood. This chain is built from TRBV7-8 and TRBJ1-5; 10 central nucleotides agree with TRBD1. The sequence in DNA is TGTGCCAGCAGCGCCAGACAGGGGGCTTTTTCGGCCAATCAGCCCCAGCATTTT. This encodes CASSARQGAFSANQPQHF.